The TCR beta chain under discussion was sequenced for a study of CD8+CD57+ T cells in acquired aplastic anemia (dated by TCRdb to the late 2010s). Context from the whole study: Extracted DNA from sorted CD4+ and CD8+ cells averaged 3.2 ug, ranging from about 0.18 to 27.4 ug. CD8+CD57+ expansion was defined as a frequency above the mean frequency observed in healthy subjects.

Broad study findings and their caveats: Although twenty-nine CD8+ CDR3 sequences were shared by patients and controls, these sequences appeared highly expressed in patients and within the immunodominant clones of patients. No significant difference in CD8+ Simpson's diversity was found between patients and healthy controls (P=0.060).

Genomic DNA was used as template for profiling of TCR beta VDJ combinations and CDR3 sequences. An Illumina HiSeq 2000 was the platform used for TCR repertoire sequencing. Under the source paper's analysis protocol: TRBV/TRBJ rearrangement plots, CDR3 size and DJ length profiles, and Simpson's diversity index were used to evaluate the repertoires. The most abundant DNA sequence in the deep sequencing data was defined as the immunodominant clone. CDR3 amino acid sequences were screened for sharing across subjects and compared with published repertoires and the VDJdb database. TCRdb handled the public reads itself, with Q25 trimming in fastp and clone calling in MiXCR, and kept productive beta chains. Rows merge per CDR3 protein into single entries with the most common DNA and genes. None of the V and J calls come from the authors' own analysis; TCRdb made them. Across this sample there are just over 450,000 distinct CDR3 sequences, with less than 35% seen only once. The leading ten clones occupy less than 1% of the sample.

A remark on this clonotype: The clone's antigen remains unknown. No much larger clone exists at a distance of one base, and base qualities are not known.

Expansion of CD8+CD57+ cells had been shown by flow cytometry in the patients chosen for sequencing. Severe acquired aplastic anemia was diagnosed in all patients according to International Study of Aplastic Anemia and Agranulocytosis and Camitta criteria. No therapy had been received by the patients at the time of blood sampling. The study deep-sequenced TCR repertoires of sorted CD4+ and CD8+ blood T cells from severe aplastic anemia patients and healthy subjects. In the USA, patient enrollment took place under clinicaltrials.gov protocols 00001620, 01623167, 00001397, 00071045, 00081523 and 00961064. Ficoll-Paque density gradient centrifugation was used to isolate peripheral blood mononuclear cells. CD4+ and CD8+ T cells were sorted by FACS or magnetic beads before DNA extraction. V is trimmed back by 7 bases and J by 3 bases, and the junction contains 3 bases that no gene match accounts for. Sequences SNHLY (CDR1) and FYNNEI (CDR2) are obtained from the germline V gene. From the cysteine through the phenylalanine, the CDR3 covers 14 amino acids. The read is trimmed to its CDR3 DNA, 42 bases read in frame from base 1.

The sample was sorted CD4+, CD8+, or CD8+CD57+ T cells (not recorded which) from PBMCs. This TCR derives from a human donor with aplastic anemia. This sequence uses TRBV2 and TRBJ1-3; TRBD1 lines up with 10 middle nucleotides. The bases read TGTGCCAGCAATGGACAGGGGGTTGGAAACACCATATATTTT. This gives the protein CASNGQGVGNTIYF. The full variable domain, completed from the reference TRBV2 and TRBJ1-3 proteins outside the CDR3, reads EPEVTQTPSHQVTQMGQEVILRCVPISNHLYFYWYRQILGQKVEFLVSFYNNEISEKSEIFDDQFSVERPDGSNFTLKIRSTKLEDSAMYFCASNGQGVGNTIYFGEGSWLTVV.